This T cell receptor (beta chain) was retrieved from a study of T cell responses to AZD1222 COVID-19 vaccine. Overall study results and limits: Nearly half of unique spike-specific TCRs reportedly avoided B.1.351 and B.1.1.7 mutated regions. No day 14 peak samples; only post-peak repertoires were characterized.

Only in-frame clones appear in the TCRdb table, and some are missing; sequencing was by immunoSEQ multiplex PCR. The profile shows 150,000 to 200,000 clones, roughly 93% of them singletons. Trimming at V came to 0 bases and at J to 6 bases, leaving 6 bases not matched to a gene. CDR1 is MNHEY and CDR2 is SVGAGI in the germline V gene. The CDR3 is 15 residues long. Remarks on this clone: The antigen is not known.

This sequence was found in an adult in good health. The rearrangement uses TRBV6-5 and TRBJ2-3; 7 nucleotides agree with TRBD1. Sequences were derived from peripheral blood, sampled on day 0 of AZD1222 vaccination. CDR3 in amino acids: CASSYSGQEVDTQYF. In nucleotides, the CDR3 is TGTGCCAGCAGTTACTCCGGACAGGAGGTGGATACGCAGTATTTT.